The T cell receptor (beta chain) described here comes from a study of shared clonotypes between healthy human individuals. Notes on the study in general: What naive subsets generally showed was a larger estimated richness than memory subsets showed. Despite large depth, sorted-subset datasets appeared incompletely sequenced.

Turning to this clone: Its antigen is still unknown.

Trimming removed 8 bases at V and 0 bases at J, with 16 bases between. The CDR3 is 15 residues long. Germline V gives CDR1 SEHNR, CDR2 FQNEAQ (reference sequence). TCRdb's table, derived via immunoSEQ multiplex PCR, lists solely in-frame clones and lacks some. The sample carries 950,000 to 1,300,000 clones, 65% to 75% recorded once. Negatively enriched CD4+ T cells were divided by CD45RA into naive and memory. The chain combines TRBV7-9 with TRBJ1-1; D gene uncertain. Material for sequencing was memory CD4+ T cells sorted from blood. Regarding subset: CD45RA-negative fraction. The sequence came from a man between 18 and 35 years old in good health. This CDR3 is CASDPSRTVNTEAFF. DNA for the CDR3: TGTGCCAGCGATCCGTCTCGGACGGTGAACACTGAAGCTTTCTTT.